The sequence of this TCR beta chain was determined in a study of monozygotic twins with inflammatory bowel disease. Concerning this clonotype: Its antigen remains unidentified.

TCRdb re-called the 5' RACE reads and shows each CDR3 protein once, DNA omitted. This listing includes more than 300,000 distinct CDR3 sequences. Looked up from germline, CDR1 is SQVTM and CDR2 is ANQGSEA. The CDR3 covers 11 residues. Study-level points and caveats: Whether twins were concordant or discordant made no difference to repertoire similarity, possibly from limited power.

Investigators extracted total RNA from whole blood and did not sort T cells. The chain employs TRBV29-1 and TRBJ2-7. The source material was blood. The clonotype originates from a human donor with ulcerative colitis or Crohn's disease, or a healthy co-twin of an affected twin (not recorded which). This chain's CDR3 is CSVVGFYEQYF.